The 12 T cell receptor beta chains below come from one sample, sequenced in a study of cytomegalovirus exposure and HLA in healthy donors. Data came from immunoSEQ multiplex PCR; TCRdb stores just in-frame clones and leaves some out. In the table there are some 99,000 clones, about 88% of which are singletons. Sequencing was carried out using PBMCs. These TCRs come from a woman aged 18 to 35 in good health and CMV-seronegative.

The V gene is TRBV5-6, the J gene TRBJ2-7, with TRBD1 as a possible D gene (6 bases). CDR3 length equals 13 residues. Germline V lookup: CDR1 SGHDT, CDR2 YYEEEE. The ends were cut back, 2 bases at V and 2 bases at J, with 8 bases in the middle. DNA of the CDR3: TGTGCCAGCAGCTTTACAGGGCCCTACGAGCAGTACTTC. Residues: CASSFTGPYEQYF.

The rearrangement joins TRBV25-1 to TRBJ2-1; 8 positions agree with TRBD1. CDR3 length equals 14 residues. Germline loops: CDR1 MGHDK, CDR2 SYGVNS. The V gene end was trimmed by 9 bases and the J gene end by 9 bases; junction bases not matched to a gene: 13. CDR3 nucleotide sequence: TGTGCCAGTCAGGGGGCGTTTTATGAGGGTGAGCAGTTCTTC. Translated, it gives CASQGAFYEGEQFF.

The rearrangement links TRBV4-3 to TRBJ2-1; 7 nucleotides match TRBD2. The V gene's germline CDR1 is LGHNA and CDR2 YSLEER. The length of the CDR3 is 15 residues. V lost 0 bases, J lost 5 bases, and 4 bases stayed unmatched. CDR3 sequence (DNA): TGCGCCAGCAGCCAAGAGGGGCTAGCGGACAATGAGCAGTTCTTC. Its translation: CASSQEGLADNEQFF.

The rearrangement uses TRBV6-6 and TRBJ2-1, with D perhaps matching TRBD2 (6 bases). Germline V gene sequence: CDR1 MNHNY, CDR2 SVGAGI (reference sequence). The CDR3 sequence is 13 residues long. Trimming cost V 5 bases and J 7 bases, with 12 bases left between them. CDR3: CASSPIRGNEQFF. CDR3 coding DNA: TGTGCCAGCAGTCCGATTCGGGGGAATGAGCAGTTCTTC.

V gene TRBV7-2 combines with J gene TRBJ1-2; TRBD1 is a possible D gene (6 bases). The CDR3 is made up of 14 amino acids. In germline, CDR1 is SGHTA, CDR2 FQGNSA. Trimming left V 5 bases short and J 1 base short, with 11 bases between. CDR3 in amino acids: CASSLGQLNYGYTF. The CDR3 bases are TGTGCCAGCAGCCTAGGACAGCTTAACTATGGCTACACCTTC.

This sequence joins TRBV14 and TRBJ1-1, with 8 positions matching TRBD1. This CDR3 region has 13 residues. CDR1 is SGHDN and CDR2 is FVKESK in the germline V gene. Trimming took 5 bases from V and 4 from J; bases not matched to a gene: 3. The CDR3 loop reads CASSATGGTEAFF. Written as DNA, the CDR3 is TGTGCCAGCAGCGCAACAGGGGGCACTGAAGCTTTCTTT.

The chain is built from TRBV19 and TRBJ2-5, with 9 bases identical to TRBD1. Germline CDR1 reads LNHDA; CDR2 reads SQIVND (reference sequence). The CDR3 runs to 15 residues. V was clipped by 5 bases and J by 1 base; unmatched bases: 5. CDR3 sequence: CASSLGTGTQETQYF. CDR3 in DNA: TGTGCCAGTAGTTTGGGGACAGGGACCCAAGAGACCCAGTACTTC.

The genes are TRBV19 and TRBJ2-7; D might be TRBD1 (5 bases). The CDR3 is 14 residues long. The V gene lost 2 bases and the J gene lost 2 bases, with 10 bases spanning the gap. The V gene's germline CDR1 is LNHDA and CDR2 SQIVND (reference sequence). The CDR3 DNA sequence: TGTGCCAGTAGTATATCGAGACAGACCTACGAGCAGTACTTC. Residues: CASSISRQTYEQYF. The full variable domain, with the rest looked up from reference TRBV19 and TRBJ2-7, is DGGITQSPKYLFRKEGQNVTLSCEQNLNHDAMYWYRQDPGQGLRLIYYSQIVNDFQKGDIAEGYSVSREKKESFPLTVTSAQKNPTAFYLCASSISRQTYEQYFGPGTRLTVT.

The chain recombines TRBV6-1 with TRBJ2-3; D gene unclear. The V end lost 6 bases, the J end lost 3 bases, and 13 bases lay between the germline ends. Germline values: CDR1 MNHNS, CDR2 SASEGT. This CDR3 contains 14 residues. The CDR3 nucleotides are TGTGCCAGCAGGGCTAGGCGGTCGACAGATACGCAGTATTTT. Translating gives CASRARRSTDTQYF.

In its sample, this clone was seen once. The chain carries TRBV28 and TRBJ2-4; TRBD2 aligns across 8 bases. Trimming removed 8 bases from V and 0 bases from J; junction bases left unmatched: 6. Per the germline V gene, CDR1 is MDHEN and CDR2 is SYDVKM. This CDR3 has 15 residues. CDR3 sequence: CASGISGRAKNIQYF. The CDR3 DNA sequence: TGTGCCAGCGGGATAAGCGGGAGAGCCAAAAACATTCAGTACTTC.

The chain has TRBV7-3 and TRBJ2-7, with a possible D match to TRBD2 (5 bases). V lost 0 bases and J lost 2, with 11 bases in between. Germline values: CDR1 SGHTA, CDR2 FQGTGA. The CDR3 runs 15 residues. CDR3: CASSLTAGLPYEQYF. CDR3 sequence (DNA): TGTGCCAGCAGCTTAACCGCAGGACTCCCCTACGAGCAGTACTTC.

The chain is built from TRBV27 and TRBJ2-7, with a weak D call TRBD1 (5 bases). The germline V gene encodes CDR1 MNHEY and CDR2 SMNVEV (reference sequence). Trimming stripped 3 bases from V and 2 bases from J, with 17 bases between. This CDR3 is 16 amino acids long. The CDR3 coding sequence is TGTGCCAGCAGTTTTAGTCAGGGCGAAGTCCCCTACGAGCAGTACTTC. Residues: CASSFSQGEVPYEQYF.